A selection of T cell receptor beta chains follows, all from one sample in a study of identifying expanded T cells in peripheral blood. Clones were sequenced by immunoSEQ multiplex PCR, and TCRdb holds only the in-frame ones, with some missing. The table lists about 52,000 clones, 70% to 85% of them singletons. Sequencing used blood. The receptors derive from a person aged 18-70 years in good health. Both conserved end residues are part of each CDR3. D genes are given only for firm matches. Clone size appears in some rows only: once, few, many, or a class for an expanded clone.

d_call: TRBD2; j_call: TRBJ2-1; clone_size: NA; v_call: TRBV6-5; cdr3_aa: CASSLTSGRVEQFF; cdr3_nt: TGTGCCAGCAGTTTAACTAGCGGGAGGGTCGAGCAGTTCTTC
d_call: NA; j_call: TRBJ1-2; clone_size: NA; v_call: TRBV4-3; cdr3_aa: CASSQRRGFDYGYTF; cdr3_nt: TGCGCCAGCAGCCAACGCCGCGGGTTCGACTATGGCTACACCTTC
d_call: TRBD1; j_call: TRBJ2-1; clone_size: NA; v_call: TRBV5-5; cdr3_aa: CASSSRDRAYNEQFF; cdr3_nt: TGTGCCAGCAGCTCGCGGGACAGGGCCTACAATGAGCAGTTCTTC
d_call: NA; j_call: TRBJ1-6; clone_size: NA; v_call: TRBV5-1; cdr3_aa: CASSGDGNSPLHF; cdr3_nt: TGCGCCAGCAGCGGGGACGGGAATTCACCCCTCCACTTT
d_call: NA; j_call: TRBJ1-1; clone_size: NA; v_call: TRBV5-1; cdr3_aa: CASSVGMNTEAFF; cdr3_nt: TGCGCCAGCTCAGTGGGGATGAACACTGAAGCTTTCTTT
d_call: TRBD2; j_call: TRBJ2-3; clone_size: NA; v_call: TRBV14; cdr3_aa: CASSQKVAGGSSTDTQYF; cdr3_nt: TGTGCCAGCAGCCAAAAAGTAGCGGGAGGATCTAGCACAGATACGCAGTATTTT
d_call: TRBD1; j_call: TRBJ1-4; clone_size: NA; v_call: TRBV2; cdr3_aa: CASSKGGATNEKLFF; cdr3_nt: TGTGCCAGCAGCAAAGGGGGCGCGACTAATGAAAAACTGTTTTTT
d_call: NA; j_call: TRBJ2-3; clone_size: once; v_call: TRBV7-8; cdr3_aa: CASSRGHTDTQYF; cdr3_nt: TGTGCCAGCAGCCGAGGACACACAGATACGCAGTATTTT
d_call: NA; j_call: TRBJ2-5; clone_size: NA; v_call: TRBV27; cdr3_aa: CASSLRGQETQYF; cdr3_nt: TGTGCCAGCAGTTTAAGGGGTCAAGAGACCCAGTACTTC
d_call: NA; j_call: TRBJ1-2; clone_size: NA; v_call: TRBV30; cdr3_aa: CAWREWYGTDSSNYGYTF; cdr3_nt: TGTGCCTGGAGGGAATGGTATGGGACGGATTCGTCTAACTATGGCTACACCTTC
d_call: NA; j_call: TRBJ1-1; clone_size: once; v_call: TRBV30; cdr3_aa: CACRMGVMNTEAFF; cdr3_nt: TGTGCCTGTCGGATGGGAGTCATGAACACTGAAGCTTTCTTT
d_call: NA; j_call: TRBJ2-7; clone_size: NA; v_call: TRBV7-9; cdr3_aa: CASSPEGGFYEQYF; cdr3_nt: TGTGCCAGCAGCCCCGAGGGCGGGTTCTACGAGCAGTACTTC
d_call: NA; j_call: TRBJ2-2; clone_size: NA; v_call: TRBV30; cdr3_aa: CAWDKQRLTGELFF; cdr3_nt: TGTGCCTGGGATAAACAGCGCCTCACCGGGGAGCTGTTTTTT
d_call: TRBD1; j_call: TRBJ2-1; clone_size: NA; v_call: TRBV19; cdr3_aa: CASSTLPGTGGNEQFF; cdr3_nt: TGTGCCAGTAGTACATTGCCAGGGACAGGAGGCAATGAGCAGTTCTTC
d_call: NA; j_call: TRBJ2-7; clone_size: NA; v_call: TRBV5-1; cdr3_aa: CASSLVGSSNEQYF; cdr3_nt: TGCGCCAGCAGCTTGGTAGGCTCCAGTAACGAGCAGTACTTC
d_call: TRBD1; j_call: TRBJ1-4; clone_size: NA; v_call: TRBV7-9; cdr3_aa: CASSVGTGSNEKLFF; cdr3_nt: TGTGCCAGCAGCGTCGGGACAGGGTCTAATGAAAAACTGTTTTTT
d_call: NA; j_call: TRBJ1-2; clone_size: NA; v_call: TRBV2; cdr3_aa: CASSETRSSNYGYTF; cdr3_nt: TGTGCCAGCAGTGAGACACGGTCGTCTAACTATGGCTACACCTTC
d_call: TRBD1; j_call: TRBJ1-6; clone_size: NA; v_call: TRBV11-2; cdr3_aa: CASSPDRGSSPLHF; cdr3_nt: TGTGCCAGCAGCCCCGACAGGGGGTCTTCACCCCTCCACTTT
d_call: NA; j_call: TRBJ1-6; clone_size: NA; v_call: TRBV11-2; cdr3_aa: CASSLGVIGSNSPLHF; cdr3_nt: TGTGCCAGCAGCTTAGGGGTTATAGGGTCTAATTCACCCCTCCACTTT
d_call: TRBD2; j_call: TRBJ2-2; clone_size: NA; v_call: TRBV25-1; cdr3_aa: CASRKAPTGTSTGELFF; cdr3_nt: TGTGCCAGCAGAAAAGCGCCAACCGGGACTAGCACCGGGGAGCTGTTTTTT
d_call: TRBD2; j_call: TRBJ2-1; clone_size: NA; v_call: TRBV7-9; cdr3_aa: CASSGRGTSGRNEQFF; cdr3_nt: TGTGCCAGCAGCGGTAGGGGGACTAGCGGGAGGAATGAGCAGTTCTTC
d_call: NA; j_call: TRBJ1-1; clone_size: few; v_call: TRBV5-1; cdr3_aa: CASSLSAGSGLGTEAFF; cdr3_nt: TGCGCCAGCAGCTTGTCGGCAGGGTCGGGCTTGGGCACTGAAGCTTTCTTT
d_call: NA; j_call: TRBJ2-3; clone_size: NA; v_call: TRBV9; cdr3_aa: CASSDPVVGPVRDTQYF; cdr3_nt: TGTGCCAGCAGCGACCCCGTAGTGGGCCCGGTACGAGATACGCAGTATTTT
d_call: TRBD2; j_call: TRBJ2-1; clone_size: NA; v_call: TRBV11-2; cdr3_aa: CASSPLSAGDYNEQFF; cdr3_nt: TGTGCCAGCAGCCCCCTATCAGCGGGGGACTACAATGAGCAGTTCTTC
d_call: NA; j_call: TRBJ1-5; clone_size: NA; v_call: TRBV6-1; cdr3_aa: CASRETGSYNQPQHF; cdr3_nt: TGTGCCAGCAGAGAAACGGGATCCTACAATCAGCCCCAGCATTTT
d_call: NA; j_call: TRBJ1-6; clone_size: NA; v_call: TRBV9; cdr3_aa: CASNTGLGSPLHF; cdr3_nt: TGTGCCAGCAACACAGGGTTAGGGTCACCCCTCCACTTT
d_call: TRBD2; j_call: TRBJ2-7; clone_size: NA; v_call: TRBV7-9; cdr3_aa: CASSLSSSGRASEQYF; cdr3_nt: TGTGCCAGCAGCTTAAGTTCGAGCGGGAGGGCCAGCGAGCAGTACTTC
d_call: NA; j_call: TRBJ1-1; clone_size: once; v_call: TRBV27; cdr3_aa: CASSLRGGNTEAFF; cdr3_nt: TGTGCCAGCAGTTTAAGGGGCGGGAACACTGAAGCTTTCTTT
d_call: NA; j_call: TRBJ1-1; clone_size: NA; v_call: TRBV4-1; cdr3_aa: CASRREGVEGVLNTEAFF; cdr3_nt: TGCGCCAGCAGACGAGAGGGGGTGGAGGGAGTCCTGAACACTGAAGCTTTCTTT
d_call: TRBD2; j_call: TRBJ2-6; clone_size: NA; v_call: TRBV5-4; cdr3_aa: CASSFGQRGSGANVLTF; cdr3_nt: TGTGCCAGCAGCTTCGGTCAGCGGGGTTCTGGGGCCAACGTCCTGACTTTC
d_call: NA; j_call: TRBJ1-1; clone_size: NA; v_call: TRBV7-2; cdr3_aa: CASSPGPSNTEAFF; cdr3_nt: TGTGCCAGCAGCCCGGGGCCGTCGAACACTGAAGCTTTCTTT
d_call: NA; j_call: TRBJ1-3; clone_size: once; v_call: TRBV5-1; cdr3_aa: CASSLGGDGNTIYF; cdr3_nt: TGCGCCAGCAGCTTGGGAGGGGACGGAAACACCATATATTTT
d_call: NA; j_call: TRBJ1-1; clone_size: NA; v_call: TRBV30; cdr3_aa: CAFEQVAEAFF; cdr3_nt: TGTGCCTTCGAACAGGTAGCTGAAGCTTTCTTT
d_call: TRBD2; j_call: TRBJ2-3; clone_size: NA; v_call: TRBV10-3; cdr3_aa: CAISESLSGGAITDTQYF; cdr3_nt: TGTGCCATCAGTGAGTCCTTGAGCGGGGGGGCCATTACAGATACGCAGTATTTT
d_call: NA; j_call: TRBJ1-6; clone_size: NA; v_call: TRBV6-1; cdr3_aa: CASSQEFNNSPLHF; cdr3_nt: TGTGCCAGCAGCCAGGAATTCAATAATTCACCCCTCCACTTT
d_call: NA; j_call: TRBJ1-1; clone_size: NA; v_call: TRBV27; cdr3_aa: CASTPGGGNPEAFF; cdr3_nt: TGTGCCAGCACTCCAGGAGGGGGTAACCCTGAAGCTTTCTTT
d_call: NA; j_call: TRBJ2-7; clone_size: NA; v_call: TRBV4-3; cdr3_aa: CASSQDGGRKQYF; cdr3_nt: TGCGCCAGCAGCCAAGATGGAGGGCGAAAGCAGTACTTC
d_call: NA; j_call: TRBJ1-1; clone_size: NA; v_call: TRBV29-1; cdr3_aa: CSVEDWGRGNTEAFF; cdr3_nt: TGCAGCGTTGAAGATTGGGGGCGGGGGAACACTGAAGCTTTCTTT
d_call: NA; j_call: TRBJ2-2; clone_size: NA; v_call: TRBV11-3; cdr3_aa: CASSLDLAGELFF; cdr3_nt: TGTGCCAGCAGCTTAGATTTGGCCGGGGAGCTGTTTTTT
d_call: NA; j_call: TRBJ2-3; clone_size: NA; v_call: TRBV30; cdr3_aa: CAWSVMTPDTQYF; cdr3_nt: TGTGCCTGGAGTGTAATGACCCCAGATACGCAGTATTTT
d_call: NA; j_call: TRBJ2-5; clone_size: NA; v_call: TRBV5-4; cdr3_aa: CASSGTPRLEETQYF; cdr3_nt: TGTGCCAGCAGCGGGACCCCTAGGTTGGAGGAGACCCAGTACTTC
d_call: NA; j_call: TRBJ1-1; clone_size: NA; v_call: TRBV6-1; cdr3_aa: CASEGRTDLNTEAFF; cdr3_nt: TGTGCCAGCGAAGGGCGGACAGATCTGAACACTGAAGCTTTCTTT
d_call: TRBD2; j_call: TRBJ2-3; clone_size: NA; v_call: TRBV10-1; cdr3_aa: CASSETSGGTNTQYF; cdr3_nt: TGCGCCAGCAGTGAGACTAGCGGGGGGACAAATACGCAGTATTTT
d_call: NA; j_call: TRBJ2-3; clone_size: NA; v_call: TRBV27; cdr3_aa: CASSQGSTDTQYF; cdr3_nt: TGTGCCAGCAGCCAGGGGAGCACAGATACGCAGTATTTT
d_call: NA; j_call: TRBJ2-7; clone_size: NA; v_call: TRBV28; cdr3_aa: CASHSPMKGEQYF; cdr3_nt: TGTGCCAGCCATTCCCCCATGAAGGGCGAGCAGTACTTC
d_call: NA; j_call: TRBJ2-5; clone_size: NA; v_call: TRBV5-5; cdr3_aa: CASSPGTAGGETQYF; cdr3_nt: TGTGCCAGCAGCCCGGGGACGGCCGGAGGGGAGACCCAGTACTTC
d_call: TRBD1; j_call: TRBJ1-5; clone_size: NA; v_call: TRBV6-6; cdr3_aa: CASSLDRGNQPQHF; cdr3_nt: TGTGCCAGCAGTCTTGACAGGGGGAATCAGCCCCAGCATTTT
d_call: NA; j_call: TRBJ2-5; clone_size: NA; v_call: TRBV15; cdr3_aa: CATSRDSVELKTQYF; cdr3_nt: TGTGCCACCAGCAGAGATAGTGTGGAGTTGAAGACCCAGTACTTC
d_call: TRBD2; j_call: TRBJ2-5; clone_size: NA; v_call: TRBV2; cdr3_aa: CASLSSGSSKTQYF; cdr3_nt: TGTGCCAGCTTATCTAGCGGGAGTAGCAAGACCCAGTACTTC
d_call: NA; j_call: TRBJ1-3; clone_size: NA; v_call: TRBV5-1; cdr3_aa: CASSPGESSGNTIYF; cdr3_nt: TGCGCCAGCAGCCCGGGAGAGAGCTCTGGAAACACCATATATTTT